Below are 18 T cell receptor beta chains sequenced from a single sample in a study of technical replicates of blood from a few donors. Clones were sequenced by immunoSEQ multiplex PCR, and TCRdb holds only the in-frame ones, with some missing. The profile shows approximately 70,000 clones, 90% to 95% of them singletons. The sequenced sample was T cells isolated from PBMCs. These receptors were taken from a human donor in good health.

This rearrangement joins TRBV9 to TRBJ2-2; 11 nucleotides match TRBD2. Germline V gene sequence: CDR1 SGDLS, CDR2 YYNGEE. Unmatched junction bases numbered 5, after V lost 0 bases and J lost 4 bases. The CDR3 is 17 residues long. The CDR3 nucleotides read TGTGCCAGCAGCGTAGTAACTAGCGGGAGCGGCACCGGGGAGCTGTTTTTT. Its protein product is CASSVVTSGSGTGELFF.

The rearrangement links TRBV4-3 to TRBJ1-5, with D possibly matching TRBD1 (5 bases). CDR1 and CDR2 (germline): LGHNA, YSLEER. CDR3 size: 15 residues. V was trimmed by 0 bases and J by 5 bases, leaving 11 bases between them. The CDR3 DNA is TGCGCCAGCAGCCAAGACAGGGCCCCTTATCAGCCCCAGCATTTT. Its protein is CASSQDRAPYQPQHF.

The DNA for the CDR3 is TGTGCCAGCAGCGAGGGACTAGCGGGATCCTACGAGCAGTACTTC. Translating gives CASSEGLAGSYEQYF. The chain is built from TRBV7-3 and TRBJ2-7, with 13 bases lining up with TRBD2. The J segment lost 1 base and the V segment lost 5 bases, leaving 2 bases of the junction unmatched. CDR3 length equals 15 residues. Germline values: CDR1 SGHTA, CDR2 FQGTGA.

The chain carries TRBV5-1 and TRBJ1-3; 8 nucleotides agree with TRBD1. This CDR3 is built from 15 residues. J gave up 6 bases and V 3 bases, and 8 bases lay outside the gene matches. The V gene's germline CDR1 is SGHRS and CDR2 YFSETQ. The CDR3 protein is CASSSPLTGENTIYF. For the CDR3, the DNA is TGCGCCAGCAGCTCTCCCTTGACAGGGGAAAACACCATATATTTT.

This clone has a single count. The V call is TRBV7-9, the J call TRBJ2-5, with D perhaps TRBD1 (5 bases). The CDR3 is made up of 13 amino acids. Germline V gives CDR1 SEHNR, CDR2 FQNEAQ (reference sequence). V gave up 5 bases and J gave up 5 bases, with 12 bases separating them. In DNA, the CDR3 is TGTGCCAGCAGCGCTGGGGCGTCGGAGACCCAGTACTTC. It codes for CASSAGASETQYF.

The CDR3 spells CASTHPTREYPTGELFF. CDR3 sequence (DNA): TGCGCCAGCACCCACCCGACCAGGGAATATCCCACCGGGGAGCTGTTTTTT. This sequence joins TRBV4-1 and TRBJ2-2; D is perhaps TRBD1 (5 bases). The CDR3 spans 17 residues. From germline, CDR1 is MGHRA and CDR2 YSYEKL. V lost 7 bases, J lost 4 bases, and 22 bases lay in between.

CDR3 sequence (DNA): TGTGCCAGCCGACAGGGGGCTATCGGGGAGCTGTTTTTT. This codes for CASRQGAIGELFF. The chain has TRBV28 and TRBJ2-2, with TRBD1 matching over 10 bases. The CDR3 is 13 residues long. The ends lost 8 bases at V and 7 bases at J; junction bases unmatched: 4. Germline V gene data show CDR1 as MDHEN and CDR2 as SYDVKM.

V and J are TRBV7-8 and TRBJ1-2, with TRBD1 matching 9 bases. V gave up 5 bases and J gave up 6 bases; unmatched junction bases: 4. The CDR3 runs 13 residues. The germline gives CDR1 SGHVS, CDR2 FQNEAQ. CDR3 DNA: TGTGCCAGCAGCGTACAGGGGGCGGATGGCTACACCTTC. It yields the protein CASSVQGADGYTF.

CDR3 sequence (DNA): TGCGCCAGCAGCCCCAGACGGCGCCGGGGCTATGGCTACACCTTC. As protein: CASSPRRRRGYGYTF. The chain has TRBV4-3 and TRBJ1-2, with D unclear. The CDR3 has 15 amino acids. Germline V gene lookup returns CDR1 LGHNA and CDR2 YSLEER. Between the trimmed V and J ends, which lost 4 bases and 4 bases, there was a span of 16 bases.

V is TRBV28 and J is TRBJ2-7; a possible D gene is TRBD1 (5 bases). V was shortened by 3 bases and J by 3 bases, with 24 bases between the two germline ends. The germline gives CDR1 MDHEN, CDR2 SYDVKM. There are 18 residues in the CDR3. CDR3 bases: TGTGCCAGCAGTTTTATAGGGGCAGAAAAGACTGGGGACTACGAGCAGTACTTC. As protein: CASSFIGAEKTGDYEQYF.

The rearrangement links TRBV15 to TRBJ1-5; 7 bases line up with TRBD1. V shed 4 bases and J 6 bases; nucleotides not matched to a gene: 9. The CDR3 has 15 amino acids. Germline V gene data show CDR1 as LNHNV and CDR2 as YYDKDF (reference sequence). CDR3 nucleotide sequence: TGTGCCACCAGCACTGAACAGGGGATAGGTCAGCCCCAGCATTTT. It is translated as CATSTEQGIGQPQHF.

This sequence joins TRBV4-3 and TRBJ1-1; the D is unclear. Trimming took off 0 bases at V and 1 base at J, with 9 bases between the two ends. CDR3 length equals 15 residues. The germline CDR1 and CDR2 sequences are LGHNA and YSLEER. The CDR3: CASSQEVSGNTEAFF. As DNA, the CDR3 is TGCGCCAGCAGCCAAGAGGTGTCCGGGAACACTGAAGCTTTCTTT.

This sequence joins TRBV6-5 and TRBJ1-1; D remains unclear. Germline V gene lookup returns CDR1 MNHEY and CDR2 SVGAGI. The CDR3 sequence is 14 residues long. V was cut by 0 bases and J by 4 bases, with 9 bases left in between. The CDR3 is CASSYSEGGTEAFF. The CDR3 DNA reads as TGTGCCAGCAGTTACTCAGAGGGTGGCACTGAAGCTTTCTTT.

This clone was found once. The gene calls are TRBV5-1 and TRBJ2-1; a possible D gene is TRBD1 (6 bases). The length of the CDR3 is 13 residues. Trimming pared 4 bases from V and 8 bases from J, leaving 13 bases between. Germline V lookup: CDR1 SGHRS, CDR2 YFSETQ. The CDR3 region has the DNA TGCGCCAGCAGCGTCTCCAGGGGCCATGAGCAGTTCTTC. Its protein product is CASSVSRGHEQFF.

The CDR3 DNA reads as TGTGCCAGCAGAAGGACAGAAATTAGAAATGAGCAGTTCTTC. Amino acids: CASRRTEIRNEQFF. This chain connects TRBV6-5 to TRBJ2-1; D perhaps matches TRBD1 (6 bases). This CDR3 is built from 14 residues. Trimming stripped 6 bases from V and 7 bases from J, with 16 bases between. Germline loops: CDR1 MNHEY, CDR2 SVGAGI.

The chain uses TRBV6-6 and TRBJ2-1, with TRBD1 matching 9 bases. Germline V CDR1 and CDR2: MNHNY, SVGAGI (reference sequence). The CDR3 has 16 residues. The trim removed 4 bases at V and 6 bases at J, leaving 10 bases unmatched. The CDR3 DNA is TGTGCCAGCAGTTTCCCCCACAGGGGGCTGGTCAATGAGCAGTTCTTC. Residues: CASSFPHRGLVNEQFF.

The chain couples TRBV6-1 to TRBJ1-1, with TRBD1 as a possible D gene (5 bases). Per the germline V gene, CDR1 is MNHNS and CDR2 is SASEGT. The CDR3 is 15 residues long. V was pared by 3 bases and J by 1 base, with 12 bases between. The CDR3 DNA reads as TGTGCCAGCAGTGAGGAGGGGATAAGGAACACTGAAGCTTTCTTT. This translates into CASSEEGIRNTEAFF.

The chain has TRBV2 and TRBJ2-1, with TRBD2 matching over 8 bases. Germline V CDR1 and CDR2: SNHLY, FYNNEI. V shed 7 bases, J shed 7 bases, and the junction held 12 bases outside the gene matches. CDR3 size: 15 residues. CDR3 sequence reads: CASIETSGWLNEQFF. The CDR3 nucleotides read TGTGCCAGCATCGAAACTAGCGGATGGTTAAATGAGCAGTTCTTC.